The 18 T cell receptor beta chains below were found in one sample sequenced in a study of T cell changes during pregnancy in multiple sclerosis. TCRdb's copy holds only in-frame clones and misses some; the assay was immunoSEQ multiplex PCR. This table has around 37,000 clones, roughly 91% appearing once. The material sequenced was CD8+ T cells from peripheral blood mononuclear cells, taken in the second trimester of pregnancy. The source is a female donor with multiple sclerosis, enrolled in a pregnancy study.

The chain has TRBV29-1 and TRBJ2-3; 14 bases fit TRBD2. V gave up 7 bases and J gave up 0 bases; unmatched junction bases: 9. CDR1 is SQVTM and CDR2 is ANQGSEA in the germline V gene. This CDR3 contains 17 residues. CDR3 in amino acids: CSAAGTSGSVSTDTQYF. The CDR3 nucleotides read TGCAGCGCAGCCGGGACTAGCGGGAGCGTAAGCACAGATACGCAGTATTTT.

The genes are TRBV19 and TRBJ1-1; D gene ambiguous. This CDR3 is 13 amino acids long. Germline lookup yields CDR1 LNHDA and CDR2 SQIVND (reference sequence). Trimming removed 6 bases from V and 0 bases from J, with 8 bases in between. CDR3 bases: TGTGCCAGTAGCGCAGGCATGAACACTGAAGCTTTCTTT. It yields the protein CASSAGMNTEAFF.

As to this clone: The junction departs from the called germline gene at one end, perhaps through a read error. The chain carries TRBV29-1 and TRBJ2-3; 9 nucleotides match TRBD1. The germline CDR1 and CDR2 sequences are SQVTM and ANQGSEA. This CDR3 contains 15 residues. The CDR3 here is CSVEVGTGITNTQYF. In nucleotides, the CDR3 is TGCAGCGTTGAAGTAGGGACAGGGATCACAAATACGCAGTATTTT.

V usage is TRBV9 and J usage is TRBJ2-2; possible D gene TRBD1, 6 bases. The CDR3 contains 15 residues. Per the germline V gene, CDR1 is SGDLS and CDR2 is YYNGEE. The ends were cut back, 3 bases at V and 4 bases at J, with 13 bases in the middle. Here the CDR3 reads CASSEETGRTGELFF. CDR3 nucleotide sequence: TGTGCCAGCAGCGAAGAGACAGGCCGCACCGGGGAGCTGTTTTTT.

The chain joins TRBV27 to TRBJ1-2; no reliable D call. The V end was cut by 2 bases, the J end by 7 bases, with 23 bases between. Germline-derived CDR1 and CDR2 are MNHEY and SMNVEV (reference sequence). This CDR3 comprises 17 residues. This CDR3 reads CASSLVPPWQAEIGYTF. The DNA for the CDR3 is TGTGCCAGCAGTTTAGTCCCCCCCTGGCAGGCCGAGATTGGCTACACCTTC.

CDR3 nucleotide sequence: TGCAGCGTCGGTGGGAGCACGGGCGACGCCTTCTACGAGCAGTACTTC. It is translated as CSVGGSTGDAFYEQYF. The chain recombines TRBV29-1 with TRBJ2-7; D possibly corresponds to TRBD2 (5 bases). This CDR3 contains 16 residues. The V gene's germline CDR1 is SQVTM and CDR2 ANQGSEA. V lost 6 bases and J lost 3, with 24 bases in between.

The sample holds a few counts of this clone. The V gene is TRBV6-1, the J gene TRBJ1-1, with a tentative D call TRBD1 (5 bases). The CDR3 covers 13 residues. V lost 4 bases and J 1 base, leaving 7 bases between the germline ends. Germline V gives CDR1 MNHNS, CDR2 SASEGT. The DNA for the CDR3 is TGTGCCAGCAGTGCCGGGGGGAACACTGAAGCTTTCTTT. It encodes CASSAGGNTEAFF.

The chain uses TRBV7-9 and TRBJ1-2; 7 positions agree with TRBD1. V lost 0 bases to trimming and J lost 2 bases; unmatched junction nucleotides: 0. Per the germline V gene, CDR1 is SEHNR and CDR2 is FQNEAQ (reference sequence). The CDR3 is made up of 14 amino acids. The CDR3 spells CASSLATGNYGYTF. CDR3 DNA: TGTGCCAGCAGCTTAGCGACAGGGAACTATGGCTACACCTTC.

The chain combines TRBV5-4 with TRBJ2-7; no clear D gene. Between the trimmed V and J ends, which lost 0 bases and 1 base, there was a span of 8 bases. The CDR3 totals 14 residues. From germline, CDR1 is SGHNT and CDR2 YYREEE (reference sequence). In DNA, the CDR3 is TGTGCCAGCAGCTTGGTGGCAGGTTCCTACGAGCAGTACTTC. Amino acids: CASSLVAGSYEQYF.

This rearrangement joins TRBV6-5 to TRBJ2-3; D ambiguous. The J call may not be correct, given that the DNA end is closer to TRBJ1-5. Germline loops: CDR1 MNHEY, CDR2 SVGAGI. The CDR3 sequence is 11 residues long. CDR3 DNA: TGTGCCAGCAGTTACGGAAAGGGACAGCATTTT. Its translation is CASSYGKGQHF.

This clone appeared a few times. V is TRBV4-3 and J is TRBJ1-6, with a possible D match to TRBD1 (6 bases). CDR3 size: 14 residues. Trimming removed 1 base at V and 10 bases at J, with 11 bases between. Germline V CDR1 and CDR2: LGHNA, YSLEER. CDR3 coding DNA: TGCGCCAGCAGCCAAGGGGGGCTTTCCTCACCCCTCCACTTT. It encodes CASSQGGLSSPLHF.

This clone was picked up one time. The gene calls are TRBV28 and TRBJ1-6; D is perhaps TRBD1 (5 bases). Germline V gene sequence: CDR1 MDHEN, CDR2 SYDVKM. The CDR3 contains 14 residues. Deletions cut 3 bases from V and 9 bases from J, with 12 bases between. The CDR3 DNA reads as TGTGCCAGCAGTTTTACAGGATCCGGTTCACCCCTCCACTTT. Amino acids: CASSFTGSGSPLHF.

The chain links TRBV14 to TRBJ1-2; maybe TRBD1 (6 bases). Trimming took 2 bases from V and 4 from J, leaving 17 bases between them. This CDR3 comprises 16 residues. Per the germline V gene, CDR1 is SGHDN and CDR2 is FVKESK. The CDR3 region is CASSQSVGTTSYGYTF. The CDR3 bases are TGTGCCAGCAGCCAAAGCGTCGGGACAACCTCCTATGGCTACACCTTC.

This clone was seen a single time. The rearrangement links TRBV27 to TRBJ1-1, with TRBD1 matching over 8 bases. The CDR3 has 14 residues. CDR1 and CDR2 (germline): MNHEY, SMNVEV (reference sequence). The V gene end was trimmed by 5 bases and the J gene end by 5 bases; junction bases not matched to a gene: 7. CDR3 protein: CASSPRGQGTEAFF. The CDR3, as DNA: TGTGCCAGCAGTCCCAGGGGGCAGGGGACTGAAGCTTTCTTT.

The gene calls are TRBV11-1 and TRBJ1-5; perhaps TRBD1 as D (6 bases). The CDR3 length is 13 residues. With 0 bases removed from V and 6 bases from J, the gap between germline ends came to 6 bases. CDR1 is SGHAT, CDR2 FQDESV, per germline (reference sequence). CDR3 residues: CASSLAGGQPQHF. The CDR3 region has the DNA TGTGCCAGCAGCTTAGCAGGGGGTCAGCCCCAGCATTTT.

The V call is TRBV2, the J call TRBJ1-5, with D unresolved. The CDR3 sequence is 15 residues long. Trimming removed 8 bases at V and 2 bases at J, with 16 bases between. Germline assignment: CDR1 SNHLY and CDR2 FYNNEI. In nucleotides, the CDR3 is TGTGCCAGCGACGAGCGGGGTAAGGGCAATCAGCCCCAGCATTTT. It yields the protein CASDERGKGNQPQHF.

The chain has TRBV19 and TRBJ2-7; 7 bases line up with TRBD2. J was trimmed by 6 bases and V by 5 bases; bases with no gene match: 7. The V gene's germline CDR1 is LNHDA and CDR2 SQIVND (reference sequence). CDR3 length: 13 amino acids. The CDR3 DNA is TGTGCCAGTAGTCCGGCTAGCGGCACCGAGCAGTACTTC. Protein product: CASSPASGTEQYF.

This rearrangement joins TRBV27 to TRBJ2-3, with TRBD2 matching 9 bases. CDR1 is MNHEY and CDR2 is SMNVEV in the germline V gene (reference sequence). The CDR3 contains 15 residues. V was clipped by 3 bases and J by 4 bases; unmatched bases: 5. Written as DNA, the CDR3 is TGTGCCAGCAGTTTCGTTGGACTAGCGCCAGATACGCAGTATTTT. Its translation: CASSFVGLAPDTQYF.